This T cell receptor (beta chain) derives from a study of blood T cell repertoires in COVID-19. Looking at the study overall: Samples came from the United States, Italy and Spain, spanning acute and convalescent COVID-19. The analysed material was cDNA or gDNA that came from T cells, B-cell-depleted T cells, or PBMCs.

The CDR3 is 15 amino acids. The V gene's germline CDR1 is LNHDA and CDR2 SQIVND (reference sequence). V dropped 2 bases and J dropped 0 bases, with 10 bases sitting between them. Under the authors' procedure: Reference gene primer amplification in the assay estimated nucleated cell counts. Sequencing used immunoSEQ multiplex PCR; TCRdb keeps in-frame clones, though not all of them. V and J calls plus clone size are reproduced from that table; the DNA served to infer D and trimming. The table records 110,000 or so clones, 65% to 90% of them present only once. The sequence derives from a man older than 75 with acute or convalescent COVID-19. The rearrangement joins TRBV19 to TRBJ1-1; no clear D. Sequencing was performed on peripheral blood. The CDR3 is CASSIPGYLNTEAFF. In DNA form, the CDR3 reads TGTGCCAGTAGTATACCGGGATACCTGAACACTGAAGCTTTCTTT.